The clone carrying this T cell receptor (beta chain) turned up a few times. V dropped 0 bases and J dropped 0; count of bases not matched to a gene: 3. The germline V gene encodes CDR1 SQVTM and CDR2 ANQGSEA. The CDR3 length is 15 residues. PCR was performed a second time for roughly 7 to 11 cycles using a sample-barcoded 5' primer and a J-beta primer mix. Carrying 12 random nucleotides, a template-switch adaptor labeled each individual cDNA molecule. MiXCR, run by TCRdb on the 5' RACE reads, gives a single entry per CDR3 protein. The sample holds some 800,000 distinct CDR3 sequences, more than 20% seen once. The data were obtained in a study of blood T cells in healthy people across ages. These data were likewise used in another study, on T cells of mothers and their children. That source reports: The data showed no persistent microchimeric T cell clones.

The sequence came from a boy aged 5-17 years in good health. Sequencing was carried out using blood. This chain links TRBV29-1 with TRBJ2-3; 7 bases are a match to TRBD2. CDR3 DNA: TGCAGCGTTGAAGATGATAGCGGGAGCACAGATACGCAGTATTTT. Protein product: CSVEDDSGSTDTQYF.